The 20 T cell receptor beta chains below all came from one sample that was sequenced in a study of blood T cell repertoires in COVID-19. The assay was immunoSEQ multiplex PCR, and TCRdb's table has in-frame clones only and misses some. The profile shows 30,000 to 35,000 clones, roughly 84% of them singletons. The sample consisted of peripheral blood. All receptors derive from a man between 60 and 75 years old with active COVID-19.

The rearrangement links TRBV4-3 to TRBJ2-7, with unresolved D. V dropped 0 bases and J dropped 2 bases, with 8 bases sitting between them. CDR1 LGHNA and CDR2 YSLEER come from the germline V gene. The length of the CDR3 is 14 residues. CDR3 DNA sequence: TGCGCCAGCAGCCAAGATAACAGAGCCTACGAGCAGTACTTC. Amino acid sequence: CASSQDNRAYEQYF.

This rearrangement joins TRBV9 to TRBJ2-7; 8 nucleotides align to TRBD1. This CDR3 region has 18 residues. CDR1 is SGDLS, CDR2 YYNGEE, per germline. Trimming removed 4 bases from V and 6 bases from J; junction bases left unmatched: 21. The CDR3 coding sequence is TGTGCCAGCAGCCCCCGTGGGACAGGAGACCATAATCGACTCGAGCAGTACTTC. Amino acids: CASSPRGTGDHNRLEQYF.

Concerning this clone itself: This specimen includes other DNA sequences encoding the same CDR3. The rearrangement joins TRBV7-8 to TRBJ1-2; 7 bases line up with TRBD1. Germline CDR1 reads SGHVS; CDR2 reads FQNEAQ. V was clipped by 1 base and J by 2 bases; unmatched bases: 7. The CDR3 runs to 16 residues. CDR3 residues: CASSLVAGQTNYGYTF. CDR3 DNA: TGTGCCAGCAGCTTAGTCGCGGGACAGACGAACTATGGCTACACCTTC.

This clone was detected only a few times. The rearrangement links TRBV10-1 to TRBJ2-7; tentative D call: TRBD2 (5 bases). The CDR3 is 8 residues long. Looked up from germline, CDR1 is WNHNN and CDR2 is SYGVQD (reference sequence). V shed 8 bases and J shed 11 bases, with 7 bases lying between them. The CDR3 sequence: CASGSKYF. The CDR3 DNA reads as TGCGCCAGCGGGAGTAAGTACTTC.

Only one count was recorded for this clone. The genes are TRBV29-1 and TRBJ1-1; tentative D call: TRBD1 (6 bases). Looked up from germline, CDR1 is SQVTM and CDR2 is ANQGSEA. The CDR3 runs 11 residues. The V and J ends lost 4 bases and 7 bases respectively, with 10 bases between them. The CDR3 reads CSVALQGEAFF. In DNA form, the CDR3 reads TGCAGCGTTGCTTTACAGGGTGAAGCTTTCTTT.

The rearrangement links TRBV7-2 to TRBJ1-4; D is ambiguous. The ends were cut back, 1 base at V and 0 bases at J, with 6 bases in the middle. The germline gives CDR1 SGHTA, CDR2 FQGNSA. The CDR3 totals 15 residues. The CDR3 loop is CASSLEGATNEKLFF. The CDR3 nucleotides read TGTGCCAGCAGCTTAGAAGGAGCAACTAATGAAAAACTGTTTTTT.

The J gene is TRBJ1-2, the V gene TRBV21-1; the DNA was not used to check the table's D call, TRBD1. TRBV21-1 is flagged as a pseudogene. CDR3 length equals 12 residues. CDR3 sequence: CASTRTGKGYTF. The CDR3 DNA is TGTGCCAGCACCAGGACAGGGAAAGGCTACACCTTC.

V is TRBV29-1 and J is TRBJ2-3; D is unclear. CDR3 size: 12 residues. V lost 6 bases to trimming and J lost 0 bases, with 7 bases between them. The germline V gene has CDR1 SQVTM and CDR2 ANQGSEA. CDR3 residues: CSVSPSTDTQYF. CDR3 coding DNA: TGCAGCGTGAGCCCTAGCACAGATACGCAGTATTTT.

J is TRBJ2-3 and V is TRBV7-3; 8 bases match TRBD2. Germline assignment: CDR1 SGHTA and CDR2 FQGTGA. The CDR3 is 14 amino acids. Unmatched junction bases numbered 5, after V lost 5 bases and J lost 4 bases. DNA for the CDR3: TGTGCCAGCAGCGGACGGGGGGGCCCAGATACGCAGTATTTT. Its protein is CASSGRGGPDTQYF. The full variable domain, with the rest looked up from reference TRBV7-3 and TRBJ2-3, is GAGVSQTPSNKVTEKGKYVELRCDPISGHTALYWYRQSLGQGPEFLIYFQGTGAADDSGLPNDRFFAVRPEGSVSTLKIQRTERGDSAVYLCASSGRGGPDTQYFGPGTRLTVL.

The V gene is TRBV4-2, the J gene TRBJ2-7; D call uncertain. Trimming shortened V by 0 bases and J by 7 bases, and 4 bases separated the two germline ends. CDR3 length: 11 residues. Germline loops: CDR1 LGHNA, CDR2 YNFKEQ. The CDR3 spells CASSQEREQYF. Here the CDR3 DNA reads TGTGCCAGCAGCCAAGAGAGGGAGCAGTACTTC.

The genes are TRBV5-1 and TRBJ2-7; 7 bases map to TRBD1. Germline CDR1 reads SGHRS; CDR2 reads YFSETQ. This CDR3 is built from 14 residues. V shed 2 bases, J shed 2 bases, and the junction held 4 bases outside the gene matches. CDR3 region: CASSLQGPAYEQYF. In nucleotides, the CDR3 is TGCGCCAGCAGCTTACAGGGGCCAGCCTACGAGCAGTACTTC. Drawing the rest from reference TRBV5-1 and TRBJ2-7, the complete variable domain is KAGVTQTPRYLIKTRGQQVTLSCSPISGHRSVSWYQQTPGQGLQFLFEYFSETQRNKGNFPGRFSGRQFSNSRSEMNVSTLELGDSALYLCASSLQGPAYEQYFGPGTRLTVT.

The V and J genes are TRBV7-3 and TRBJ1-2, with D perhaps TRBD1 (5 bases). The CDR3 is made up of 14 amino acids. The germline V and J ends were trimmed by 5 bases and 8 bases, with 18 bases remaining between them. The germline V gene has CDR1 SGHTA and CDR2 FQGTGA. Written as DNA, the CDR3 is TGTGCCAGCAGCCCGGGGGTGGGCAGGGAAGGCTACACCTTC. Translating it yields CASSPGVGREGYTF.

This clone was counted a single time. The rearrangement links TRBV23-1 to TRBJ2-2; tentatively, D is TRBD1 (5 bases). TRBV23-1 is reported as an ORF; its role is uncertain. The CDR3 has 16 amino acids. With 0 bases removed from V and 5 bases from J, the gap between germline ends came to 13 bases. CDR3 region: CASSQSPGRWTGELFF. CDR3 coding DNA: TGCGCCAGCAGTCAATCCCCAGGGCGGTGGACCGGGGAGCTGTTTTTT.

The chain has TRBV7-2 and TRBJ2-1, with D uncertain. The CDR3 length is 17 residues. Looked up from germline, CDR1 is SGHTA and CDR2 is FQGNSA. Trimming cost V 2 bases and J 0 bases, with 14 bases left between them. The DNA for the CDR3 is TGTGCCAGCAGCTTACGGGTAACATACTCCTCCTACAATGAGCAGTTCTTC. Amino acid sequence: CASSLRVTYSSYNEQFF.

J is TRBJ2-1 and V is TRBV19; 9 bases match TRBD1. CDR3 size: 17 residues. Germline V gives CDR1 LNHDA, CDR2 SQIVND (reference sequence). The ends lost 3 bases at V and 3 bases at J; junction bases unmatched: 9. Here the CDR3 DNA reads TGTGCCAGTAGTATGGGTTGGGGGGACAGGGTCTACAATGAGCAGTTCTTC. It encodes CASSMGWGDRVYNEQFF.

V gene TRBV11-2 combines with J gene TRBJ1-1; D gene unclear. The CDR3 consists of 13 residues. Trimming pared 3 bases from V and 5 bases from J, leaving 10 bases between. Germline V CDR1 and CDR2: SGHAT, FQNNGV. The CDR3 coding sequence is TGTGCCAGCAGCTTCAATCCCCGGACTGAAGCTTTCTTT. It translates to CASSFNPRTEAFF.

V and J are TRBV27 and TRBJ2-5, with D maybe TRBD2 (6 bases). V was cut by 5 bases and J by 2 bases, with 18 bases left in between. The CDR3 totals 16 residues. Germline V lookup: CDR1 MNHEY, CDR2 SMNVEV (reference sequence). The CDR3 region is CASSPSPTRSQETQYF. The CDR3 DNA follows: TGTGCCAGCAGTCCATCCCCGACTAGAAGTCAAGAGACCCAGTACTTC.

This sequence joins TRBV10-3 and TRBJ2-3; D is possibly TRBD2 (5 bases). Deletions cut 3 bases from V and 1 base from J, with 8 bases between. CDR3 length: 14 residues. Germline V gene data show CDR1 as ENHRY and CDR2 as SYGVKD. The CDR3 sequence is CAISEVSGTDTQYF. The CDR3, as DNA: TGTGCCATCAGTGAAGTTAGCGGCACAGATACGCAGTATTTT.

This sequence joins TRBV3-1 (or the pseudogene TRBV3-2) and TRBJ1-5, with TRBD1 matching 7 bases. Germline lookup yields CDR1 LGHDT and CDR2 YNNKEL (reference sequence). Trimming cost V 8 bases and J 4 bases; bases outside gene matches: 5. The CDR3 spans 13 residues. CDR3 loop: CASGVGQNQPQHF. The DNA of the CDR3 is TGTGCCAGCGGAGTGGGACAGAATCAGCCCCAGCATTTT.

The chain has TRBV3-1 (or the pseudogene TRBV3-2) and TRBJ2-3, with TRBD2 identical over 9 bases. CDR1 is LGHDT, CDR2 YNNKEL, per germline (reference sequence). J was trimmed by 2 bases and V by 1 base; bases with no gene match: 1. CDR3 size: 15 residues. CDR3 protein: CASSQVAGATDTQYF. CDR3 sequence (DNA): TGTGCCAGCAGCCAAGTAGCGGGAGCCACAGATACGCAGTATTTT.